This TCR beta chain was captured in a study of blood T cell repertoires in COVID-19. Overall study: The United States, Italy and Spain were the sources of the acute and convalescent COVID-19 samples. Sample material is recorded as cDNA or gDNA derived from T cells, B-cell-depleted T cells, or PBMCs.

In the original workflow: Reference gene primer amplification gave estimated nucleated cell counts. Repertoires were generated with immunoSEQ multiplex PCR, while TCRdb's copy carries only in-frame clones and drops some. V and J calls and clone size are those listed in that table; D and trimming were worked out from the DNA. The sample lists 150,000 to 160,000 clones; under 95% were seen once. Germline CDR1 and CDR2: SGDLS and YYNGEE. Trimming removed 4 bases from V and 2 bases from J, with 16 bases in between. The CDR3 contains 15 residues. Specimen: peripheral blood. J is TRBJ2-7 and V is TRBV9; a possible D gene is TRBD2 (5 bases). The receptor was isolated from a man aged 50-60 years with acute or convalescent COVID-19. CDR3 sequence reads: CASSPGIKPTYEQYF. The DNA of the CDR3 is TGTGCCAGCAGCCCCGGGATCAAACCGACCTACGAGCAGTACTTC.